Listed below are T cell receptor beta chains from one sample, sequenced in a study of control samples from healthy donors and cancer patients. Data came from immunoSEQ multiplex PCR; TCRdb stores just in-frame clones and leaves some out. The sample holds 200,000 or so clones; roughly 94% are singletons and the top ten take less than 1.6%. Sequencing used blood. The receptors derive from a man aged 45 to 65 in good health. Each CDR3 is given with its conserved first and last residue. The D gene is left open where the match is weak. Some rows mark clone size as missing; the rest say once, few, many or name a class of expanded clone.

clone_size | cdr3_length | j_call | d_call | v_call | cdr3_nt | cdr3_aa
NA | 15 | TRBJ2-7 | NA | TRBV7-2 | TGTGCCAGCAGCCCAAAACAGGGTTCGGCCTACGAGCAGTACTTC | CASSPKQGSAYEQYF
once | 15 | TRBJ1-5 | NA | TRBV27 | TGTGCCAGCAGTTTGAGGGGACCCGCTAATCAGCCCCAGCATTTT | CASSLRGPANQPQHF
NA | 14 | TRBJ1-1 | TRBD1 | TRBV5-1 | TGCGCCAGCAGCTCTTGGACAGGGAACACTGAAGCTTTCTTT | CASSSWTGNTEAFF
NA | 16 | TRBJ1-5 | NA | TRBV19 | TGTGCCAGTAGTCCGCTGGCGGGGCCTTACAATCAGCCCCAGCATTTT | CASSPLAGPYNQPQHF
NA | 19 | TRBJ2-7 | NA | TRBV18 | TGTGCCAGCTCACCAGGTGGGGACGGTATTACGGGACGACCCTACGAGCAGTACTTC | CASSPGGDGITGRPYEQYF
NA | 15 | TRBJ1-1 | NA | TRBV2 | TGTGCCAGCAGTGCGGGCCAAGTAATGAACACTGAAGCTTTCTTT | CASSAGQVMNTEAFF
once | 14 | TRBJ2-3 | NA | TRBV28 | TGTGCCAGCAGTTTGGTGTTTGGCACAGATACGCAGTATTTT | CASSLVFGTDTQYF
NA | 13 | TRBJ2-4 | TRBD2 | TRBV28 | TGTGCCAGCAGTGGGACTAGCGGGGGCCCAGGGTACTTC | CASSGTSGGPGYF
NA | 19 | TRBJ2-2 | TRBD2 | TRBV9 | TGTGCCAGCAGCGTGGGGACTAGCGGGGCCCTCGGGGACACCGGGGAGCTGTTTTTT | CASSVGTSGALGDTGELFF
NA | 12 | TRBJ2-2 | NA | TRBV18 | TGTGCCAGCTCACCAGACCACGGGGAGCTGTTTTTT | CASSPDHGELFF
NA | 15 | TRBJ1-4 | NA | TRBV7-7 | TGTGCCAGCAGCTTAGCGCACGGTCCGGGGGAAAAACTGTTTTTT | CASSLAHGPGEKLFF
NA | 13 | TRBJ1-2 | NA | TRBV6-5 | TGTGCCAGCGGACAGCCTCCTAACTATGGCTACACCTTC | CASGQPPNYGYTF
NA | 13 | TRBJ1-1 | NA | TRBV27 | TGTGCCAGCAGTTTGTACCGGAACACTGAAGCTTTCTTT | CASSLYRNTEAFF
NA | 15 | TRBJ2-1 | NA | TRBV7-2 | TGTGCCAGCAGCCCAGGGGTCCTTAGAGGGATGGGGCAGTTCTTC | CASSPGVLRGMGQFF
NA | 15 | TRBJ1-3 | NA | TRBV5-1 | TGCGCCAGCAGCTTGGGGGATTTTGTAGGAAACACCATATATTTT | CASSLGDFVGNTIYF
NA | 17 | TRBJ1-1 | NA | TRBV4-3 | TGCGCCAGCAGCCAAGATTGGAGGCTTGGGGGGAGCACTGAAGCTTTCTTT | CASSQDWRLGGSTEAFF
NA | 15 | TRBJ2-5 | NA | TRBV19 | TGTGCCAGTAGTATGTCAGGGGCCAAGAAGGGGACCCAGTACTTC | CASSMSGAKKGTQYF
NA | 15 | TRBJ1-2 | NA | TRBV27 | TGTGCCAGCAGTGCCCTAGGGGAACCTTTCTATGGCTACACCTTC | CASSALGEPFYGYTF
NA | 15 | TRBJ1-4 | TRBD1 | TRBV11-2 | TGTGCCAGCAGCTTAGGGGACAGGGATGACGAAAAACTGTTTTTT | CASSLGDRDDEKLFF
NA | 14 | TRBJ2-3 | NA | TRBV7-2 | TGTGCCAGCAGCCCGGGAAGCCTCACAGATACGCAGTATTTT | CASSPGSLTDTQYF
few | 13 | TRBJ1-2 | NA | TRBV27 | TGTGCCAGCAGTTTGAACAGAAAATATGGCTACACCTTC | CASSLNRKYGYTF
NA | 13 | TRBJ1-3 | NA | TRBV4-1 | TGCGCCAGCAGCCAAGGGACGCGAAACACCATATATTTT | CASSQGTRNTIYF
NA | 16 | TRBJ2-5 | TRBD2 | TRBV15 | TGTGCCACCAGCAGAGTCCGGGGGGGTTCCCAAGAGACCCAGTACTTC | CATSRVRGGSQETQYF
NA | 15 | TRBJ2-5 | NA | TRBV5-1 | TGCGCCAGCAGCCGGACAGGGAGGGATCGCGAGACCCAGTACTTC | CASSRTGRDRETQYF
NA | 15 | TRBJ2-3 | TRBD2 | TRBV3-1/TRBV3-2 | TGTGCCAGCAGCCAAAGGGCTAGCGGGGAGGGTACGCAGTATTTT | CASSQRASGEGTQYF
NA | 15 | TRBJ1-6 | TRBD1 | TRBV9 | TGTGCCAGCAGCATGACCGGGACAGGGGGATCACCCCTCCACTTT | CASSMTGTGGSPLHF
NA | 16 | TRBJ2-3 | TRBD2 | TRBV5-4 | TGTGCCAGCAGCCCGGGAGGGGTGGCTAGCACAGATACGCAGTATTTT | CASSPGGVASTDTQYF
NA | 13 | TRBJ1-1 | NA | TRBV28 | TGTGCCAGCAGCTCGACAGCCTACACTGAAGCTTTCTTT | CASSSTAYTEAFF
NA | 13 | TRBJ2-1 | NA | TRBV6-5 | TGTGCCAGCACCTCTTGGGGGTTAAATGAGCAGTTCTTC | CASTSWGLNEQFF
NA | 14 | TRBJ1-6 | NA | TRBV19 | TGTGCCAGTAGTATAACCGGGGGGCGGCCACCCCTCCACTTT | CASSITGGRPPLHF
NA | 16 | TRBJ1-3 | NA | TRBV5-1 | TGCGCCAGCAGCGAGTCGGGACCCCGCGGAGGAAACACCATATATTTT | CASSESGPRGGNTIYF
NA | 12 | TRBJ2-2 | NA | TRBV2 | TGTGCCAGCAGTTCGTTCACCGGGGAGCTGTTTTTT | CASSSFTGELFF
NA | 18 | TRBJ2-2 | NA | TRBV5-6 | TGTGCCAGCAGCTTGCTTGACTCCCTAGTTGGGCTCGCCGGGGAGCTGTTTTTT | CASSLLDSLVGLAGELFF
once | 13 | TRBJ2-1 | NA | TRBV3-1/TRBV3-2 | TGTGCCAGCAGCCAAGTGATGGATGGCGAGCAGTTCTTC | CASSQVMDGEQFF
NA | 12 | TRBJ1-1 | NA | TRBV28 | TGTGCCAGCAGTTTCGGGGGGACTGAAGCTTTCTTT | CASSFGGTEAFF
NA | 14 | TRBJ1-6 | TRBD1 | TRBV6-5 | TGTGCCAGCAGATCCGGGACAGGGGGCTCACCCCTCCACTTT | CASRSGTGGSPLHF
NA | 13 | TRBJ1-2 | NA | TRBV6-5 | TGTGCCAGCAGTTTAACCAGGGACTATGGCTACACCTTC | CASSLTRDYGYTF
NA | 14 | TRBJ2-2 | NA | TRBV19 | TGTGCCAGTAGTAGGACAGCGAACACCGGGGAGCTGTTTTTT | CASSRTANTGELFF
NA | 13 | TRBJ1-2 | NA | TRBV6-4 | TGTGCCAGCAGTGACGGTTTAACCTATGGCTACACCTTC | CASSDGLTYGYTF
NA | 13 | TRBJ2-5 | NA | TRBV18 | TGTGCCAGCTCACGACAGGAGAAAGAGACCCAGTACTTC | CASSRQEKETQYF
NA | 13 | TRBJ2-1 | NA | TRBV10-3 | TGTGCCATCAGTGACAGGGGCGACAATGAGCAGTTCTTC | CAISDRGDNEQFF
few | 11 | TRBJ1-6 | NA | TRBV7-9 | TGTGCCAGCAGCCCGGTTTCACCCCTCCACTTT | CASSPVSPLHF
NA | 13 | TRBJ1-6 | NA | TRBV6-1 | TGTGCCAGCAGTGCAGCCAGGATCGACCCCCTCCACTTT | CASSAARIDPLHF
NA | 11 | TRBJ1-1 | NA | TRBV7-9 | TGTGCCAGCAGCTTAGTTGGTGAAGCTTTCTTT | CASSLVGEAFF
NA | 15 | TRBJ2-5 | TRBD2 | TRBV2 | TGTGCCAGCAGGGAGCGGGGGGGCCTCGGGGAGACCCAGTACTTC | CASRERGGLGETQYF